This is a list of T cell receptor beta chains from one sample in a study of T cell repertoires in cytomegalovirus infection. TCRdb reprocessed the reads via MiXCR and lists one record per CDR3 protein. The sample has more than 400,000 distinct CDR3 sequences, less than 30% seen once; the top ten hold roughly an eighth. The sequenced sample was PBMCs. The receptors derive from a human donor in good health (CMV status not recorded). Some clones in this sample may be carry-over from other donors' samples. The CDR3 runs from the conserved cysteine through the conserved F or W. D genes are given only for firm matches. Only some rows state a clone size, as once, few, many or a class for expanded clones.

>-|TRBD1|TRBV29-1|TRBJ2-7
CSVLQGPEQYF
TGCAGCGTCTTACAGGGGCCCGAGCAGTACTTC
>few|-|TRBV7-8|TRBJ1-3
CASSFSDVGGGNTIYF
TGTGCCAGCAGCTTTTCCGACGTGGGGGGAGGAAACACCATATATTTT
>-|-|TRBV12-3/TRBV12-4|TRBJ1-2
CASSFRLYGYTF
TGTGCCAGCAGTTTTCGCCTCTATGGCTACACCTTC
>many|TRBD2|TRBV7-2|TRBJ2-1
CASSPQPGGSYNEQFF
TGTGCCAGCAGCCCCCAGCCGGGAGGGTCTTACAATGAGCAGTTCTTC
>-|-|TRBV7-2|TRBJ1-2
CASSLASPVDGGYTF
TGTGCCAGCAGCTTAGCGTCCCCGGTTGACGGAGGCTACACCTTC
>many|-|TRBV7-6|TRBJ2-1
CASSLGTAQGEQFF
TGTGCCAGCAGCTTAGGAACCGCGCAAGGAGAGCAGTTCTTC
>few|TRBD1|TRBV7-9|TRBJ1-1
CASSQGRQGAGETEAFF
TGTGCCAGCAGCCAGGGTCGACAGGGGGCAGGTGAGACTGAAGCTTTCTTT
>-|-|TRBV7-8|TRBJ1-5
CASSPHREAQPQHF
TGTGCCAGCAGCCCGCACAGGGAGGCGCAGCCCCAGCATTTT
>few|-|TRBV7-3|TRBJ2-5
CASSTKVRRGETQYF
TGTGCCAGCAGCACTAAAGTCCGGAGGGGGGAGACCCAGTACTTC
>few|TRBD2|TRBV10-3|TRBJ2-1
CATSSGGGDEQFF
TGTGCCACGTCTAGCGGCGGGGGAGATGAGCAGTTCTTC
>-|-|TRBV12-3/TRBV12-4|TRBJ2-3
CASSFAGSSTDTQYF
TGTGCCAGCAGTTTTGCGGGCTCAAGCACAGATACGCAGTATTTT
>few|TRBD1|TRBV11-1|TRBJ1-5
CASSFPPQGTYQPQHF
TGTGCCAGCAGCTTCCCCCCACAGGGGACCTATCAGCCCCAGCATTTT
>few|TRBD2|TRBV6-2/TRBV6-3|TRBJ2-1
CASSQTSGRAKHNEQFF
TGTGCCAGCAGCCAGACTAGCGGGAGGGCCAAGCACAATGAGCAGTTCTTC
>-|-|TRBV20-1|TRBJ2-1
CSARDPPRHEQFF
TGCAGTGCTAGAGATCCCCCACGGCATGAGCAGTTCTTC
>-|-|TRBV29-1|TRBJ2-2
CSVGASNTGELFF
TGCAGCGTTGGGGCGTCGAACACCGGGGAGCTGTTTTTT
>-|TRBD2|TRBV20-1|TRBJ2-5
CSASSDGGQETQYF
TGCAGTGCTAGTTCGGACGGGGGGCAAGAGACCCAGTACTTC
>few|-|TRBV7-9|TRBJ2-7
CASTSSEPYEQYF
TGTGCCAGCACCTCTTCGGAGCCCTACGAGCAGTACTTC